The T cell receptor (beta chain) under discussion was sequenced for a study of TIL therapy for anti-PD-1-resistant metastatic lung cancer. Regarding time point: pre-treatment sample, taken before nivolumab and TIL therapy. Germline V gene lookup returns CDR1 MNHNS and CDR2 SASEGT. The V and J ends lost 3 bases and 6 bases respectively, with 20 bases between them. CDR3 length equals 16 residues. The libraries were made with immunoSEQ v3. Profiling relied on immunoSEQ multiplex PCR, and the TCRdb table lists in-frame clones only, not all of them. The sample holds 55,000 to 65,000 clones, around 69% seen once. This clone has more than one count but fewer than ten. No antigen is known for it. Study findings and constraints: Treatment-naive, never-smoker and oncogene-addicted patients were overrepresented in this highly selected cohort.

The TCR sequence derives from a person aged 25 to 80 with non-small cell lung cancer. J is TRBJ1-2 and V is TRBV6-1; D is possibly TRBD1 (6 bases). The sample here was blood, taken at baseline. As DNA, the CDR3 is TGTGCCAGCAGTGACAGGGGATTCATGTATACGGATGGCTACACCTTC. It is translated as CASSDRGFMYTDGYTF.